This T cell receptor (beta chain) is from a study of neoadjuvant anti-PD-1 for oral cavity cancer. For the study at large: Before surgery, most patients got three to four biweekly 3 mg/kg nivolumab doses.

Repertoires were generated with immunoSEQ multiplex PCR, while TCRdb's copy carries only in-frame clones and drops some. The table includes 9,500 to 10,000 clones, approximately 61% detected once. Time point noted: after neoadjuvant nivolumab, at surgical resection. Analysis of PBMCs was direct, with no culture step. Germline assignment: CDR1 MGHRA and CDR2 YSYEKL. Trimming removed 4 bases from V and 0 bases from J, with 16 bases in between. CDR3 length equals 17 residues. This specimen consisted of PBMCs, obtained after nivolumab (anti-PD-1) treatment. The TCR sequence derives from a person aged 35-79 years with oral cavity squamous cell carcinoma. This chain joins TRBV4-1 and TRBJ2-1; D is ambiguous. The CDR3 protein is CASSLLGGRSSYNEQFF. The CDR3 bases are TGCGCCAGCAGCCTTCTTGGCGGACGGAGCTCCTACAATGAGCAGTTCTTC.